These T cell receptor beta chains were read from a single sample in a study of PD-1 blockade in classical Hodgkin lymphoma. Assay: immunoSEQ multiplex PCR; the TCRdb copy retains only in-frame clones and omits some. The table has about 4,200 clones, 87% seen once. The starting material was CD4+ T cells from blood, obtained at baseline. The origin of the receptors is a human donor with classical Hodgkin lymphoma. CDR3s include the opening cysteine and the closing phenylalanine or tryptophan. A D gene is named only where the DNA matches it firmly. The size field is filled for only some rows; it gives once, few, many or a size class.

TRBJ1-4 TRBV28 . . TGTGCCAGCACCCTTAATGAAAAACTGTTTTTT CASTLNEKLFF
TRBJ1-2 TRBV30 . . TGTGCCTCAAACTCGGGGGTTTGGAAAGGCTACACCTTC CASNSGVWKGYTF
TRBJ1-2 TRBV5-1 . . TGCGCCAGCAGCTTGGGGACCGTTTACTATGGCTACACCTTC CASSLGTVYYGYTF
TRBJ1-4 TRBV9 . . TGTGCCAGCAGCGTAGATGGCCGGGGGCCCGAAAAACTGTTTTTT CASSVDGRGPEKLFF
TRBJ2-7 TRBV7-2 . TRBD2 TGTGCCAGCAGCTTAAGGCGGGAGGGGATCGAGCAGTACTTC CASSLRREGIEQYF
TRBJ2-3 TRBV7-2 . . TGTGCCAGCAGCGATGCGGCCTACGGCACAGATACGCAGTATTTT CASSDAAYGTDTQYF
TRBJ2-4 TRBV19 once TRBD2 TGTGCCAGTACCCCCGGGACTAGCGGGATAAACATTCAGTACTTC CASTPGTSGINIQYF
TRBJ2-7 TRBV15 . TRBD1 TGTGCCACCAGCAGAGATCCCCCGGACAGGCGCTCCTACGAGCAGTACTTC CATSRDPPDRRSYEQYF
TRBJ2-7 TRBV7-9 . . TGTGCCAGCAGCTTAGCGGAGGGAGAGCAGTACTTC CASSLAEGEQYF
TRBJ1-2 TRBV6-6 . . TGTGCCAGCAGTTACCCCGGCAACTATGGCTACACCTTC CASSYPGNYGYTF
TRBJ1-6 TRBV9 . . TGTGCCAGCAGCGTATACCCACAGGAGAATTCACCCCTCCACTTT CASSVYPQENSPLHF
TRBJ1-3 TRBV11-2 . . TGTGCCAGCAGCTTAGATCGAAACACCATATATTTT CASSLDRNTIYF
TRBJ1-5 TRBV28 . . TGTGCCAGCAGTTTGGGGGAACAGCCCCAGCATTTT CASSLGEQPQHF
TRBJ2-7 TRBV18 . . TGTGCCAGCTCACAATCAAGAGGGGGCTCCTACGAGCAGTACTTC CASSQSRGGSYEQYF
TRBJ1-6 TRBV5-1 . . TGCGCCAGCAGCTCCTTAGGGGGTTTGGATAATTCACCCCTCCACTTT CASSSLGGLDNSPLHF
TRBJ2-3 TRBV4-1 . . TGCGCCAGCAGCCCATCACCAGGTGCCCCAAGCACAGATACGCAGTATTTT CASSPSPGAPSTDTQYF
TRBJ2-1 TRBV5-1 . TRBD2 TGCGCCAGCAGCTTAGGGACTAGCGGGAGGAGGCTAGGCAATGAGCAGTTCTTC CASSLGTSGRRLGNEQFF
TRBJ2-5 TRBV5-1 . . TGCGCCAGCAGCTTGAACCGTCAAGAGACCCAGTACTTC CASSLNRQETQYF
TRBJ1-2 TRBV19 . . TGTGCCAGAAAAACACCGGGACCCCTCTCCCCCTATGGCTACACCTTC CARKTPGPLSPYGYTF
TRBJ2-1 TRBV19 . . TGTGCCAGTGAAGTTGGGGCCCACAATGAGCAGTTCTTC CASEVGAHNEQFF
TRBJ2-2 TRBV6-1 few TRBD1 TGTGCCAGCAGGCTGGGACAGGGAAACACCGGGGAGCTGTTTTTT CASRLGQGNTGELFF
TRBJ2-3 TRBV6-1 . . TGTGCCAGCAGTGCCTCGGGAAGCACAGATACGCAGTATTTT CASSASGSTDTQYF
TRBJ1-4 TRBV2 . . TGTGCCAGCAGCTTTTGGCCGAGAAATGAAAAACTGTTTTTT CASSFWPRNEKLFF
TRBJ1-1 TRBV5-1 hyperexpanded . TGCGCCAGCAGCTTGCTTAATCAGCCAGACACTGAAGCTTTCTTT CASSLLNQPDTEAFF
TRBJ1-1 TRBV5-4 . . TGTGCCAGCAGCTTGGAAGGGAGGAACACTGAAGCTTTCTTT CASSLEGRNTEAFF
TRBJ2-5 TRBV30 . . TGTGCCTGGAGGCAGCAGAACCAAGAGACCCAGTACTTC CAWRQQNQETQYF
TRBJ1-1 TRBV11-3 . . TGTGCCAGCAGCTTAGATTCAGGATCGAACACTGAAGCTTTCTTT CASSLDSGSNTEAFF
TRBJ2-7 TRBV2 . . TGTGCCAGCAGTACTACAAGCTACGAGCAGTACTTC CASSTTSYEQYF
TRBJ1-2 TRBV27 few TRBD1 TGTGCCAGCAGTCCCCTGACAGGGAACGACTATGGCTACACCTTC CASSPLTGNDYGYTF
TRBJ1-1 TRBV7-9 . . TGTGCCAGCAGCCTAGGGGGGGGCGCGGTCGCTGAAGCTTTCTTT CASSLGGGAVAEAFF
TRBJ2-7 TRBV4-1 . . TGCGCCAGCAGCCAATGGGCTCCGATTAATCCACCGGGAAAAACCTACGAGCAGTACTTC CASSQWAPINPPGKTYEQYF
TRBJ2-1 TRBV28 . TRBD2 TGTGCCAGCAGTTTCCGACTAGCGGGAGAGAATGAGCAGTTCTTC CASSFRLAGENEQFF
TRBJ2-1 TRBV18 once . TGTGCCAGCTCACCCGCCTCGGGCGGGGAGCAGTTCTTC CASSPASGGEQFF
TRBJ1-2 TRBV4-1 . TRBD1 TGCGCCAGCAGCCAAGATAGGGACAGGGGGCGGCGAGGCTACACCTTC CASSQDRDRGRRGYTF
TRBJ2-1 TRBV6-5 . . TGTGCCAGCAGTTACGGACGGTTCAATGAGCAGTTCTTC CASSYGRFNEQFF
TRBJ2-1 TRBV11-2 once TRBD2 TGTGCCAGCAGCCGGAGGGTTAGCGGGAATGCCAATGAGCAGTTCTTC CASSRRVSGNANEQFF
TRBJ2-1 TRBV5-1 . . TGCGCCAGCAGCTGGGGGACACCGTCCGGTGAGCAGTTCTTC CASSWGTPSGEQFF
TRBJ1-2 TRBV28 . . TGTGCCAGCAGTCCATCCGACTATGGCTACACCTTC CASSPSDYGYTF
TRBJ1-1 TRBV27 . TRBD1 TGTGCCAGCCTACGGGGACAGGGTTCGACTGAAGCTTTCTTT CASLRGQGSTEAFF
TRBJ1-1 TRBV6-5 . . . CASSYFGPGGTEAFF
TRBJ1-4 TRBV9 . TRBD1 TGTGCCAGCAGCGTAGAGGGGACAGGGGGTGAAAAACTGTTTTTT CASSVEGTGGEKLFF
TRBJ1-2 TRBV5-5 . . TGTGCCAGCAGCTTATCAGGGGCGAACTATGGCTACACCTTC CASSLSGANYGYTF
TRBJ2-3 TRBV10-1 . . TGCGCCAGCAGTCGGACCCCAGGGCTGGACACAGATACGCAGTATTTT CASSRTPGLDTDTQYF
TRBJ1-2 TRBV10-3 . . TGTGCCATCAGTGAGTCAAAGGCTAACTATGGCTACACCTTC CAISESKANYGYTF
TRBJ1-2 TRBV7-2 once . TGTGCCAGCAGCGTAGGACAGTTCTATGGCTACACCTTC CASSVGQFYGYTF
TRBJ2-2 TRBV10-3 . . TGTGCCATCAGCTTGGGGTATAGCCTAAACACCGGGGAGCTGTTTTTT CAISLGYSLNTGELFF
TRBJ1-3 TRBV11-1 . TRBD1 TGTGCCAGCAGCTTAGCCGGGACAGGGGATACTGGAAACACCATATATTTT CASSLAGTGDTGNTIYF
TRBJ2-3 TRBV20-1 . . TGCAGTGCTAGTTCCACAGATACGCAGTATTTT CSASSTDTQYF
TRBJ2-7 TRBV6-4 once . TGTGCCAGCAAGAGATTCCCCTACGAGCAGTACTTC CASKRFPYEQYF
TRBJ1-1 TRBV28 once . TGTGCCAGCAGTGGGGACACGAGGGAAGCTTTCTTT CASSGDTREAFF
TRBJ1-5 TRBV28 . TRBD1 TGTGCCAGCAGTTTAAGGGGGCGAATTGGAAATCAGCCCCAGCATTTT CASSLRGRIGNQPQHF
TRBJ2-1 TRBV6-6 . TRBD1 TGTGCCAGCAGCTTCGGACAGGGGGCGAGCAATGAGCAGTTCTTC CASSFGQGASNEQFF
TRBJ1-2 TRBV30 . . TGTGCCTGGAGTCCGGGACTATATGGCTACACCTTC CAWSPGLYGYTF
TRBJ2-7 TRBV28 . . TGTGCCAGCAGTTTAGGCCAGATGTTATCGGGGTACGAGCAGTACTTC CASSLGQMLSGYEQYF
TRBJ2-7 TRBV5-1 . TRBD2 TGCGCCAGCAGCACATCGGGGGTAGCGGGAGGCGAGCAGTACTTC CASSTSGVAGGEQYF